This entry lists 31 T cell receptor beta chains sequenced from one sample in a study of blood T cell repertoires in COVID-19. Clones were sequenced by immunoSEQ multiplex PCR, and TCRdb holds only the in-frame ones, with some missing. This table has 160,000 or so clones, around 77% appearing once. The sequencing input was peripheral blood. Receptors were obtained from a man between 65 and 80 years old with active or convalescent COVID-19.

This clone occurred once. The rearrangement links TRBV28 to TRBJ1-2; 9 bases line up with TRBD1. The CDR3 spans 16 residues. CDR1 MDHEN and CDR2 SYDVKM come from the germline V gene. The V and J ends lost 1 base and 8 bases, in that order; junction bases with no gene match: 11. CDR3 sequence: CASSLSLDGTGLGYTF. In DNA, the CDR3 is TGTGCCAGCAGTTTATCCCTTGACGGGACAGGGTTAGGCTACACCTTC.

The chain employs TRBV5-1 and TRBJ1-2; a possible D gene is TRBD1 (5 bases). With 0 bases removed from V and 6 bases from J, the gap between germline ends came to 9 bases. The CDR3 has 13 residues. Germline values: CDR1 SGHRS, CDR2 YFSETQ. CDR3 sequence reads: CASSLDRLNGYTF. The CDR3 region has the DNA TGCGCCAGCAGCTTGGACAGGCTGAATGGCTACACCTTC.

The chain employs TRBV30 and TRBJ1-1; D ambiguous. Germline lookup yields CDR1 GTSNPN and CDR2 SVGIG (reference sequence). The ends were cut back, 4 bases at V and 8 bases at J, with 11 bases in the middle. The CDR3 runs 11 residues. DNA of the CDR3: TGTGCCTGGACCCTGGGAGGGGAAGCTTTCTTT. This translates into CAWTLGGEAFF.

Only a few counts were recorded for this clone. The rearrangement links TRBV7-9 to TRBJ1-2; the D gene is possibly TRBD1 (6 bases). This CDR3 contains 14 residues. Germline CDR1 is SEHNR and CDR2 is FQNEAQ (reference sequence). V was cut by 1 base and J by 5 bases, with 11 bases left in between. As DNA, the CDR3 is TGTGCCAGCAGCTTAGGGCAGGGGTCTTATGGCTACACCTTC. Translating gives CASSLGQGSYGYTF. Using reference TRBV7-9 and TRBJ1-2 for the parts outside the CDR3, the full variable domain is DTGVSQNPRHKITKRGQNVTFRCDPISEHNRLYWYRQTLGQGPEFLTYFQNEAQLEKSRLLSDRFSAERPKGSFSTLEIQRTEQGDSAMYLCASSLGQGSYGYTFGSGTRLTVV.

The chain links TRBV7-6 to TRBJ2-3; 11 bases fit TRBD2. Germline-derived CDR1 and CDR2 are SGHVS and FNYEAQ. V dropped 6 bases and J dropped 6; count of bases not matched to a gene: 8. This CDR3 contains 15 residues. This CDR3 reads CASSLTSGSGDTQYF. The CDR3 DNA is TGTGCCAGCAGTCTCACTAGCGGGAGCGGGGATACGCAGTATTTT.

Worth noting for this clone: Other nucleotide sequences in the sample specify the same CDR3. The V call is TRBV27, the J call TRBJ1-2, with D tentatively TRBD1 (6 bases). CDR1 is MNHEY and CDR2 is SMNVEV in the germline V gene (reference sequence). The CDR3 contains 14 residues. The V gene lost 0 bases and the J gene lost 8 bases, with 13 bases spanning the gap. CDR3: CASSLSGGGGGYTF. CDR3 bases: TGTGCCAGCAGTTTATCGGGGGGCGGGGGAGGCTACACCTTC.

The chain joins TRBV27 to TRBJ2-7, with TRBD2 as a possible D gene (6 bases). CDR1 is MNHEY and CDR2 is SMNVEV in the germline V gene (reference sequence). CDR3 length: 15 residues. Trimming took off 4 bases at V and 2 bases at J, with 15 bases between the two ends. Here the CDR3 reads CASSSDTTGAYEQYF. The CDR3 DNA reads TGTGCCAGCAGTTCCGACACGACGGGAGCCTACGAGCAGTACTTC.

The J gene is TRBJ1-6, the V gene TRBV10-3; D is perhaps TRBD1 (6 bases). The CDR3 has 15 amino acids. Germline loops: CDR1 ENHRY, CDR2 SYGVKD. Deletions cut 4 bases from V and 0 bases from J, with 7 bases between. The CDR3 spells CAISGGLSYNSPLHF. DNA for the CDR3: TGTGCCATCAGTGGGGGGCTCTCCTATAATTCACCCCTCCACTTT.

This chain joins TRBV9 and TRBJ2-3; D unresolved. Trimming removed 7 bases from V and 4 bases from J, with 13 bases in between. Looked up from germline, CDR1 is SGDLS and CDR2 is YYNGEE. The CDR3 loop spans 13 amino acids. The CDR3 here is CASGSAKPDTQYF. The CDR3 DNA sequence: TGTGCCAGCGGCAGCGCCAAGCCAGATACGCAGTATTTT.

This clone was detected a few times. The chain links TRBV14 to TRBJ1-1; tentative D call: TRBD1 (6 bases). There are 17 residues in the CDR3. The germline V gene encodes CDR1 SGHDN and CDR2 FVKESK. V was pared by 2 bases and J by 5 bases, with 21 bases between. CDR3 region: CASSQLKTGTLRTEAFF. Written as DNA, the CDR3 is TGTGCCAGCAGCCAACTTAAGACAGGAACATTGAGGACTGAAGCTTTCTTT.

This chain uses TRBV3-1 (or the pseudogene TRBV3-2) with TRBJ2-3; 9 bases line up with TRBD2. The CDR3 has 17 amino acids. CDR1 LGHDT and CDR2 YNNKEL come from the germline V gene (reference sequence). V gave up 1 base and J gave up 4 bases; unmatched junction bases: 9. The CDR3 DNA reads as TGTGCCAGCAGCCAAGGCAAGGGCGGGGGGGCAGCAGATACGCAGTATTTT. Protein: CASSQGKGGGAADTQYF.

V usage is TRBV4-3 and J usage is TRBJ1-3; D is perhaps TRBD1 (5 bases). This CDR3 has 14 amino acids. The V and J ends lost 1 base and 3 bases respectively, with 7 bases between them. Germline V gene data show CDR1 as LGHNA and CDR2 as YSLEER. CDR3 residues: CASSQGQFGNTIYF. The CDR3 DNA sequence: TGCGCCAGCAGCCAAGGACAGTTTGGAAACACCATATATTTT.

The chain links TRBV6-2 or TRBV6-3 to TRBJ1-4; D may be TRBD1 (6 bases). This CDR3 is 15 amino acids long. From germline, CDR1 is MNHEY and CDR2 SVGEGT. V lost 6 bases and J 8 bases, leaving 19 bases between the germline ends. The CDR3 DNA follows: TGTGCCAGCAGCCCTGTGGGGGCAGTGGGAGAAAAACTGTTTTTT. Translating it yields CASSPVGAVGEKLFF.

The chain couples TRBV5-1 to TRBJ2-1; 8 positions agree with TRBD1. This CDR3 has 15 residues. From germline, CDR1 is SGHRS and CDR2 YFSETQ. V shed 2 bases, J shed 0 bases, and the junction held 1 base outside the gene matches. The DNA of the CDR3 is TGCGCCAGCAGCTTTACAGGGGGCTCCTACAATGAGCAGTTCTTC. Translation gives CASSFTGGSYNEQFF. The full variable domain, its missing parts supplied by reference TRBV5-1 and TRBJ2-1, is KAGVTQTPRYLIKTRGQQVTLSCSPISGHRSVSWYQQTPGQGLQFLFEYFSETQRNKGNFPGRFSGRQFSNSRSEMNVSTLELGDSALYLCASSFTGGSYNEQFFGPGTRLTVL.

V is TRBV25-1 and J is TRBJ1-1; TRBD1 is a possible D gene (5 bases). From germline, CDR1 is MGHDK and CDR2 SYGVNS. This CDR3 is built from 11 residues. V lost 9 bases to trimming and J lost 6 bases, with 11 bases between them. The CDR3 region is CASFDSSEAFF. In DNA, the CDR3 is TGTGCCAGTTTCGACAGTTCTGAAGCTTTCTTT.

CDR3 coding DNA: TGTGCCAGCAGTGAAAGACAGGGGCCCGAAGCTTTCTTT. It specifies CASSERQGPEAFF. The J gene is TRBJ1-1, the V gene TRBV6-1; 8 bases map to TRBD1. Trimming cost V 2 bases and J 8 bases; bases outside gene matches: 4. Per germline, CDR1 MNHNS and CDR2 SASEGT. This CDR3 comprises 13 residues.

This chain connects TRBV6-5 to TRBJ2-1; 9 bases are shared with TRBD2. Per the germline V gene, CDR1 is MNHEY and CDR2 is SVGAGI. This CDR3 spans 15 amino acids. The junction had 8 bases not matched to a gene; V was cut back by 5 bases and J by 6 bases. The CDR3 loop reads CASSPIGGRANEQFF. As DNA, the CDR3 is TGTGCCAGCAGTCCGATCGGCGGGAGGGCCAATGAGCAGTTCTTC.

CDR3 sequence: CASSRPGQENTEAFF. The CDR3 region has the DNA TGCGCCAGCAGTCGCCCGGGACAGGAGAACACTGAAGCTTTCTTT. This chain joins TRBV23-1 and TRBJ1-1; 8 positions agree with TRBD1. TRBV23-1 is recorded as an ORF, its role being uncertain. The CDR3 contains 15 residues. V lost 4 bases to trimming and J lost 1 base; unmatched junction nucleotides: 5.

The CDR3 loop is CASSPITVGNQPQHF. DNA of the CDR3: TGTGCCAGCAGCCCCATCACGGTTGGCAATCAGCCCCAGCATTTT. The chain carries TRBV2 and TRBJ1-5; D gene ambiguous. This CDR3 has 15 residues. Trimming took 6 bases from V and 2 from J, leaving 14 bases between them. The germline CDR1 and CDR2 sequences are SNHLY and FYNNEI.

A word on this clone: Sequence at one end of the junction differs from germline and may be a read error. The chain uses TRBV2 and TRBJ2-5; tentatively, D is TRBD1 (6 bases). The CDR3 totals 12 residues. Germline values: CDR1 SNHLY, CDR2 FYNNEI. CDR3 loop: CAGRQAEETQYF. The DNA of the CDR3 is TGTGCCGGCAGACAGGCGGAAGAGACCCAGTACTTC.

V gene TRBV12-3 or TRBV12-4 combines with J gene TRBJ2-1; 7 bases line up with TRBD1. Trimming removed 5 bases from V and 10 bases from J; junction bases left unmatched: 8. This CDR3 has 13 amino acids. CDR3 region: CASSLTGAREQFF. As DNA, the CDR3 is TGTGCCAGCAGTCTCACAGGGGCGAGGGAGCAGTTCTTC.

V is TRBV21-1 and J is TRBJ2-1; the table's D gene call, TRBD2, was not cross checked with the DNA. TRBV21-1 is described as a pseudogene. The CDR3 is 15 residues long. CDR3 DNA sequence: TGTGCCAGCATCCAGAACCGGGTAGTGGCAGATGAGCAGTTCTTC. Protein sequence: CASIQNRVVADEQFF.

CDR3 protein: CASGPLYEQYF. In DNA, the CDR3 is TGTGCTAGTGGCCCCCTCTACGAGCAGTACTTC. This rearrangement joins TRBV12-5 to TRBJ2-7; D is unclear. There are 11 residues in the CDR3. V was shortened by 6 bases and J by 3 bases, with 6 bases between the two germline ends. Germline V lookup: CDR1 LGHNT, CDR2 FRNRAP.

The chain combines TRBV9 with TRBJ1-6; possible D gene TRBD1, 6 bases. Per the germline V gene, CDR1 is SGDLS and CDR2 is YYNGEE. Trimming cost V 4 bases and J 7 bases, with 15 bases left between them. This CDR3 is 15 amino acids long. The CDR3: CASSRRGSTNSPLHF. CDR3 DNA: TGTGCCAGCAGCAGAAGGGGGAGTACGAATTCACCCCTCCACTTT.

This CDR3 reads CASSGMVGPPYGYTF. The CDR3 DNA is TGTGCCAGCAGCGGCATGGTGGGCCCCCCTTATGGCTACACCTTC. The V call is TRBV7-9, the J call TRBJ1-2, with D hard to call. The CDR3 is 15 residues long. Germline V gene lookup returns CDR1 SEHNR and CDR2 FQNEAQ (reference sequence). Trimming stripped 5 bases from V and 5 bases from J, with 18 bases between.

This chain uses TRBV7-2 with TRBJ1-1; D possibly corresponds to TRBD1 (6 bases). This CDR3 is built from 15 residues. CDR1 and CDR2 (germline): SGHTA, FQGNSA. The V gene lost 3 bases and the J gene lost 3 bases, with 14 bases spanning the gap. CDR3 loop: CASSLVGGGYTEAFF. The CDR3 region has the DNA TGTGCCAGCAGCTTGGTTGGCGGGGGCTACACTGAAGCTTTCTTT.

V usage is TRBV5-1 and J usage is TRBJ2-1, with 10 bases fitting TRBD2. Trimming took 1 base from V and 7 from J; bases not matched to a gene: 5. Per the germline V gene, CDR1 is SGHRS and CDR2 is YFSETQ. The CDR3 consists of 15 residues. DNA of the CDR3: TGCGCCAGCAGCTTGCAAGCGGGAGGGATGAATGAGCAGTTCTTC. Its protein is CASSLQAGGMNEQFF.

V gene TRBV7-2 combines with J gene TRBJ2-7; 8 nucleotides match TRBD1. CDR3 size: 14 residues. Looked up from germline, CDR1 is SGHTA and CDR2 is FQGNSA. With 5 bases clipped from V and 2 bases from J, the junction kept 5 bases outside the gene matches. The CDR3 here is CASSPGQGPYEQYF. In nucleotides, the CDR3 is TGTGCCAGCAGCCCCGGACAGGGCCCCTACGAGCAGTACTTC.

This clone was seen a single time. The CDR3, as DNA: TGTGCCGGCGGACAGGGAGGGGAGACCCAGTACTTC. As protein: CAGGQGGETQYF. The J gene is TRBJ2-5, the V gene TRBV7-9, with a tentative D call TRBD1 (8 bases). Between the trimmed V and J ends, which lost 11 bases and 5 bases, there was a span of 15 bases. The CDR3 runs 12 residues. Per the germline V gene, CDR1 is SEHNR and CDR2 is FQNEAQ (reference sequence).

The V call is TRBV5-1, the J call TRBJ1-2; perhaps TRBD1 as D (6 bases). The germline V and J ends were trimmed by 4 bases and 5 bases, with 12 bases remaining between them. The CDR3 spans 13 residues. CDR1 and CDR2 from the germline V gene are SGHRS and YFSETQ. CDR3: CASSEAGEYGYTF. The CDR3 bases are TGCGCCAGCAGCGAAGCAGGGGAGTATGGCTACACCTTC.

This chain joins TRBV30 and TRBJ2-1; 8 nucleotides align to TRBD2. J lost 0 bases, V lost 2 bases, and 3 bases had no gene match. The CDR3 extends over 15 amino acids. The germline V gene has CDR1 GTSNPN and CDR2 SVGIG (reference sequence). The CDR3 spells CAWSLAGYSYNEQFF. The CDR3 nucleotides are TGTGCCTGGAGTTTAGCGGGGTACTCCTACAATGAGCAGTTCTTC.